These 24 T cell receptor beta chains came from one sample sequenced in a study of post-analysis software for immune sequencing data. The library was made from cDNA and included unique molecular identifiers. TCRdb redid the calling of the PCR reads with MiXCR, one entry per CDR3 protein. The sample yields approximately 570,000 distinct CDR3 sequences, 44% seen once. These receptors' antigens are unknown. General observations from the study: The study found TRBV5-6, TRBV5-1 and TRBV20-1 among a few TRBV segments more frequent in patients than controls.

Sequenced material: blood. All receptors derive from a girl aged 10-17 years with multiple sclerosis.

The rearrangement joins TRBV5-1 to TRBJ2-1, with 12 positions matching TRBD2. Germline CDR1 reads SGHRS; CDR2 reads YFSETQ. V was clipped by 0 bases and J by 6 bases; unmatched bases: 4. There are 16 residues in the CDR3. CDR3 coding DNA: TGCGCCAGCAGCTTGGGGGCTAGCGGGGGGGCCAATGAGCAGTTCTTC. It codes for CASSLGASGGANEQFF. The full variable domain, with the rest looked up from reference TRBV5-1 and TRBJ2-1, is KAGVTQTPRYLIKTRGQQVTLSCSPISGHRSVSWYQQTPGQGLQFLFEYFSETQRNKGNFPGRFSGRQFSNSRSEMNVSTLELGDSALYLCASSLGASGGANEQFFGPGTRLTVL.

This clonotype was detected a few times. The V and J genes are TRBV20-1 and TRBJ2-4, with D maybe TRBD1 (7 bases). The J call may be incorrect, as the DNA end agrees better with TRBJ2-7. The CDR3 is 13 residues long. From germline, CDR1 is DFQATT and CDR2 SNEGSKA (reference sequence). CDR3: CSAESTQGGEQYF. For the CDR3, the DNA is TGCAGTGCAGAGTCCACTCAGGGGGGCGAGCAGTACTTC.

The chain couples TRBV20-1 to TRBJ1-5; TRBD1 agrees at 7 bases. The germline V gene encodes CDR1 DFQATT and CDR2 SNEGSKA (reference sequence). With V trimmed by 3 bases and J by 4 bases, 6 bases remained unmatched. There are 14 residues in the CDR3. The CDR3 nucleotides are TGCAGTGCTAGTCGGGACAGCATAAATCAGCCCCAGCATTTT. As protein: CSASRDSINQPQHF.

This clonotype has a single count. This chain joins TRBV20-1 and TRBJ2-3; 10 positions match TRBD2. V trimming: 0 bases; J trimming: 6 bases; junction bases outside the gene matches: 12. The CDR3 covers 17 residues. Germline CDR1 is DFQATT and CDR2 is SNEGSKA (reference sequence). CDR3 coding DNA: TGCAGTGCTAGAGATCAGGGTAGCGGGGGGCCATGGGATACGCAGTATTTT. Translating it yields CSARDQGSGGPWDTQYF.

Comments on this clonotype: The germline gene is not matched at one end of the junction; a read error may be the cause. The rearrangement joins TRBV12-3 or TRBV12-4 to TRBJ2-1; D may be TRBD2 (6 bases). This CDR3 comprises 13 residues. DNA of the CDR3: TGTGCCAGCAGGTTAGTGGAGGGCAATGAGCAGTTCTTC. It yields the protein CASRLVEGNEQFF.

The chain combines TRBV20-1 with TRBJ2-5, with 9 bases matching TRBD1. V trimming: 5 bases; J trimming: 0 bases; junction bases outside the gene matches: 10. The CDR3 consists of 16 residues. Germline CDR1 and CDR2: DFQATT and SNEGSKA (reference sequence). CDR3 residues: CSAQSYRDRDQETQYF. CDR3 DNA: TGCAGTGCTCAAAGCTACCGGGACAGGGACCAAGAGACCCAGTACTTC.

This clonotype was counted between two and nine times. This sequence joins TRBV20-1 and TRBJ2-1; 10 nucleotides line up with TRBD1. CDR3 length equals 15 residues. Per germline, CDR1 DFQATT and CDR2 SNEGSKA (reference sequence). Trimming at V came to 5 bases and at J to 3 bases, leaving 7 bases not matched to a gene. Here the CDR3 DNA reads TGCAGTGCTCCTACGACAGGGGGCCTCTACAATGAGCAGTTCTTC. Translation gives CSAPTTGGLYNEQFF.

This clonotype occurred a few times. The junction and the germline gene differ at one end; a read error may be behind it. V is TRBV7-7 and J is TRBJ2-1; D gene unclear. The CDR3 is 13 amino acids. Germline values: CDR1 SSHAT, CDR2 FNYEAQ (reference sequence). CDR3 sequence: CASTPSGLDEQFF. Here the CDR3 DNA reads TGTGCTAGCACCCCTTCGGGTCTTGATGAGCAGTTCTTC.

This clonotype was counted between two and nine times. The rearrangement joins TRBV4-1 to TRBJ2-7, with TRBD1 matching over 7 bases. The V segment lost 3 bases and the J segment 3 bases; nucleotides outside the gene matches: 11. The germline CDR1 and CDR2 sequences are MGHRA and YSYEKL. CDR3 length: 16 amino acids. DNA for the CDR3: TGCGCCAGCAGCCATCGAGACGGACAGGCCCTCTACGAGCAGTACTTC. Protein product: CASSHRDGQALYEQYF.

CDR3 coding DNA: TGTGCCAGCAGTGACGACGGGAGGGGTTACAATGAGCAGTTCTTC. It specifies CASSDDGRGYNEQFF. This sequence joins TRBV2 and TRBJ2-1, with 8 nucleotides matching TRBD2. V gave up 3 bases and J gave up 4 bases; unmatched junction bases: 5. The CDR3 covers 15 residues. Germline-derived CDR1 and CDR2 are SNHLY and FYNNEI.

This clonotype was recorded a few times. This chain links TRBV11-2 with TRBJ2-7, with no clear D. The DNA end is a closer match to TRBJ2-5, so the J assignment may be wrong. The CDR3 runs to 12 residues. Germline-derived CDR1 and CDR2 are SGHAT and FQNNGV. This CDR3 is CASSPPIKTQYF. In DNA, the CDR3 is TGTGCCAGCAGCCCCCCCATAAAGACCCAGTACTTC.

DNA of the CDR3: TGTGCCAGCAGTGAATACCTGGGGGCGGACGGTGAAAAACTGTTTTTT. Translating gives CASSEYLGADGEKLFF. V gene TRBV25-1 combines with J gene TRBJ1-4, with D perhaps matching TRBD1 (6 bases). Trimming left V 0 bases short and J 7 bases short, with 15 bases between. In germline, CDR1 is MGHDK, CDR2 SYGVNS. CDR3 size: 16 residues.

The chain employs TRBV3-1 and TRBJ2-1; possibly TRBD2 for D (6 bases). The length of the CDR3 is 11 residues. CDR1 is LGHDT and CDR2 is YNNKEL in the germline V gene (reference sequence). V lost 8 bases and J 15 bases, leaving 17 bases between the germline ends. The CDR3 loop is CASASGPALFF. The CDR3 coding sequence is TGTGCCAGCGCAAGCGGGCCAGCCCTGTTCTTC.

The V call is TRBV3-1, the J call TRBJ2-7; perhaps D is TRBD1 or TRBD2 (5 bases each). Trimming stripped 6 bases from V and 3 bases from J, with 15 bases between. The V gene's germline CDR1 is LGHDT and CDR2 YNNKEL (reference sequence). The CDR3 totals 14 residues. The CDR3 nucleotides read TGTGCCAGCAGTACCGGGACGGCCCTCTACGAGCAGTACTTC. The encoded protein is CASSTGTALYEQYF.

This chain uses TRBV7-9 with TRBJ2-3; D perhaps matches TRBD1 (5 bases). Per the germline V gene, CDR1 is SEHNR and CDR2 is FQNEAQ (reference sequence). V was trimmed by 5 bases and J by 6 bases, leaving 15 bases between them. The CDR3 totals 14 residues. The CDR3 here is CASSPRARADTQYF. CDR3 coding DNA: TGTGCCAGCAGCCCCAGGGCACGAGCTGATACGCAGTATTTT.

CDR3 protein: CASTNFDGGKNSPLHF. CDR3 in DNA: TGTGCCAGCACCAACTTTGACGGAGGGAAAAATTCACCCCTCCACTTT. The chain carries TRBV7-9 and TRBJ1-6; D is unresolved. V was shortened by 7 bases and J by 7 bases, with 20 bases between the two germline ends. There are 16 residues in the CDR3. Germline V lookup: CDR1 SEHNR, CDR2 FQNEAQ (reference sequence).

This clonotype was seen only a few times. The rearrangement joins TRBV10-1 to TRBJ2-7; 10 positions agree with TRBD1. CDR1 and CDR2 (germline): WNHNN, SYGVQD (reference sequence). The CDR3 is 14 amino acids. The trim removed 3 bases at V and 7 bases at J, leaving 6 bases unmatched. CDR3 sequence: CASSDSGQGREQYF. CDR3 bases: TGCGCCAGCAGTGATTCGGGACAGGGGAGAGAGCAGTACTTC.

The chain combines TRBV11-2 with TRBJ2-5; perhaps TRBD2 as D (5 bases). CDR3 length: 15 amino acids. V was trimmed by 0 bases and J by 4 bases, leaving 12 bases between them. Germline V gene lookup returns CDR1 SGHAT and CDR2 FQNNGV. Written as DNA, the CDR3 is TGTGCCAGCAGCTTAGAACCGGGGTCGGGAGAGACCCAGTACTTC. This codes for CASSLEPGSGETQYF.

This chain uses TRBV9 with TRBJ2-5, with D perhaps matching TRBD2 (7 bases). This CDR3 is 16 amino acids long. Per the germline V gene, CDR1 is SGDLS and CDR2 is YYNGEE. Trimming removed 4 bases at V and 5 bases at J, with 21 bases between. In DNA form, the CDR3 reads TGTGCCAGCAGCCTAGGAGTGTCGGGGGGCGTGGAGACCCAGTACTTC. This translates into CASSLGVSGGVETQYF.

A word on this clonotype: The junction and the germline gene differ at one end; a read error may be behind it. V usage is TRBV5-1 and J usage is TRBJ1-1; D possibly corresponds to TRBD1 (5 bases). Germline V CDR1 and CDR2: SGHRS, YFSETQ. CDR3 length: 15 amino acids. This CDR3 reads CASSYLGGENAEAFF. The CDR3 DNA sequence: TGCGCCAGCAGCTATCTCGGGGGGGAGAACGCTGAAGCTTTCTTT.

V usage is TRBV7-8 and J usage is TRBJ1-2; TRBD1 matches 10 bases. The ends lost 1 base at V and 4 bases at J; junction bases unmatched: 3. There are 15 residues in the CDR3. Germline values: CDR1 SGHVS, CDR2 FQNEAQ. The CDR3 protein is CASSLVTGGGYGYTF. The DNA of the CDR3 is TGTGCCAGCAGCTTAGTGACAGGGGGCGGCTATGGCTACACCTTC.

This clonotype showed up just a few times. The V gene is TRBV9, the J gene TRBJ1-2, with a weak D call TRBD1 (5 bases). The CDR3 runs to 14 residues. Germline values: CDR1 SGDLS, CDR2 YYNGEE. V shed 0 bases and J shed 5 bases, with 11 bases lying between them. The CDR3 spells CASSVDGAGYGYTF. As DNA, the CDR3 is TGTGCCAGCAGCGTAGATGGGGCAGGGTATGGCTACACCTTC.

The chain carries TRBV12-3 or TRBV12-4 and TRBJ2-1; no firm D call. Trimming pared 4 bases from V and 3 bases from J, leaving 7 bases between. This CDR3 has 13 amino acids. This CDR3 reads CASSWADYNEQFF. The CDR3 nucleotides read TGTGCCAGCAGTTGGGCCGACTACAATGAGCAGTTCTTC.

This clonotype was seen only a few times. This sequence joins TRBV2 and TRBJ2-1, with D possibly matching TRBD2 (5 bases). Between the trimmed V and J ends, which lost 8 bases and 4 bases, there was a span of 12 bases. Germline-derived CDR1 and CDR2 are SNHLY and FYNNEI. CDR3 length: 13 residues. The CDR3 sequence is CASGGLGYNEQFF. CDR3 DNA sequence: TGTGCCAGCGGCGGGCTGGGGTACAATGAGCAGTTCTTC.